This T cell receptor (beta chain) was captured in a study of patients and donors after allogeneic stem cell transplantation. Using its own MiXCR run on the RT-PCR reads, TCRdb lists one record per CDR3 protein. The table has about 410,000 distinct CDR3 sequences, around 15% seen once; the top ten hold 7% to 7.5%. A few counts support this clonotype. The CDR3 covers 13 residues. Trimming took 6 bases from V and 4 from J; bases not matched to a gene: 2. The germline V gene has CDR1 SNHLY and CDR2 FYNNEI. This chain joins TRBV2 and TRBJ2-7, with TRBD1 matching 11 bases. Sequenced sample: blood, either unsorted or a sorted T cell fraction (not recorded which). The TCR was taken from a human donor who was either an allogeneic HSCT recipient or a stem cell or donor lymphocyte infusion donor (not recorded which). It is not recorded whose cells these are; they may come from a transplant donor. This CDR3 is CASRGQGGYEQYF. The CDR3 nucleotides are TGTGCCAGCAGGGGACAGGGGGGTTACGAGCAGTACTTC.